A single sample is the source of the 13 T cell receptor beta chains below, sequenced in a study of T-cell memory formation after mild COVID-19 (dated by TCRdb to the early 2020s). Receptor libraries were prepared by 5' RACE. The listed sequencing device is Illumina NovaSeq 6000. Clones were called with MiXCR by TCRdb after fastp trimmed the public reads at Q25, and only in-frame beta chains were retained. Merged by CDR3 protein, the rows form single entries marked with the most common genes and DNA. This sample has some 150,000 distinct CDR3 sequences in its table, and around 5.8% of those were observed once. The ten largest clones capture 2% to 2.5% of the sample. Material for sequencing was PBMCs or a T cell subset sorted from them (not recorded which). These receptors were collected from an adult woman who had mild COVID-19 (a few samples of this study predate the infection). The sample titles of this study are shuffled in the database, so cell type and time point are left out; the donor was told from shared clones.

This clonotype was picked up many times. The CDR3 sequence is CASSPGGTETQYF. CDR3 coding DNA: TGTGCCAGCTCACCAGGGGGGACAGAGACCCAGTACTTC. The V and J genes are TRBV18 and TRBJ2-5, with D possibly matching TRBD2 (6 bases). In germline, CDR1 is KGHSH, CDR2 LQKENI. Trimming cost V 2 bases and J 4 bases, with 8 bases left between them. The CDR3 has 13 amino acids.

This clonotype has a count of ten or more. The chain uses TRBV7-6 and TRBJ2-7; D possibly matches TRBD1 or TRBD2 (6 bases each). In germline, CDR1 is SGHVS, CDR2 FNYEAQ. This CDR3 has 14 residues. With 0 bases removed from V and 2 bases from J, the gap between germline ends came to 8 bases. The CDR3 DNA sequence: TGTGCCAGCAGCTTAGCGGGGGGCGCCTACGAGCAGTACTTC. Its protein product is CASSLAGGAYEQYF.

V usage is TRBV27 and J usage is TRBJ2-2, with no clear D. The germline V gene has CDR1 MNHEY and CDR2 SMNVEV (reference sequence). The length of the CDR3 is 11 residues. Trimming shortened V by 6 bases and J by 5 bases, and 4 bases separated the two germline ends. The CDR3 nucleotides are TGTGCCAGCAGGAGAACCGGGGAGCTGTTTTTT. Translated, it gives CASRRTGELFF.

This clonotype was found many times. This sequence joins TRBV29-1 and TRBJ2-1, with D possibly being TRBD1 or TRBD2 (5 bases each). Germline V gene sequence: CDR1 SQVTM, CDR2 ANQGSEA. The germline V and J ends were trimmed by 7 bases and 8 bases, with 18 bases remaining between them. The CDR3 length is 13 residues. The chain's CDR3 is CSADRDGYYEQFF. In DNA, the CDR3 is TGCAGCGCCGACCGGGACGGGTACTATGAGCAGTTCTTC.

This clonotype was seen many times. This chain uses TRBV20-1 with TRBJ2-7; D may be TRBD1 or TRBD2 (5 bases each). CDR1 is DFQATT and CDR2 is SNEGSKA in the germline V gene (reference sequence). V was pared by 1 base and J by 2 bases, with 12 bases between. The CDR3 extends over 14 amino acids. The CDR3 DNA follows: TGCAGTGCTAGAGGGGTCCGGGACGCCTACGAGCAGTACTTC. Its translation is CSARGVRDAYEQYF.

In this sample, this clonotype turned up many times. The chain has TRBV19 and TRBJ2-2, with a possible D match to TRBD2 (6 bases). Trimming removed 10 bases at V and 5 bases at J, with 20 bases between. This CDR3 is built from 15 residues. Germline V gene data show CDR1 as LNHDA and CDR2 as SQIVND (reference sequence). For the CDR3, the DNA is TGTGCCACCCCTAAGGAGACGGGACTTACCGGGGAGCTGTTTTTT. This sequence encodes CATPKETGLTGELFF.

This clonotype was seen ten or more times. V usage is TRBV5-1 and J usage is TRBJ2-6, with D possibly TRBD2 on 7 matching bases. Trimming cost V 4 bases and J 4 bases, with 12 bases left between them. CDR1 is SGHRS and CDR2 is YFSETQ in the germline V gene. The CDR3 has 15 residues. The CDR3 bases are TGCGCCAGCAGCGTGGCGGGGGCGGGGGCCAACGTCCTGACTTTC. It is translated as CASSVAGAGANVLTF.

This clonotype was detected a few times. The rearrangement joins TRBV20-1 to TRBJ1-5; a possible D gene is TRBD1 (5 bases). Germline CDR1 and CDR2: DFQATT and SNEGSKA (reference sequence). V shed 0 bases and J shed 2 bases, with 11 bases lying between them. The CDR3 is 15 residues long. Here the CDR3 reads CSARDQGRGNQPQHF. The CDR3 bases are TGCAGTGCTAGAGACCAGGGTCGGGGCAATCAGCCCCAGCATTTT.

This clonotype was seen ten or more times. The J gene is TRBJ2-7, the V gene TRBV2, with TRBD2 matching 10 bases. This CDR3 has 15 residues. Losses at the gene ends were 1 base for V and 4 bases for J; bases not matched to a gene: 4. Germline CDR1 and CDR2: SNHLY and FYNNEI. CDR3 in amino acids: CASSEEAGGPYEQYF. The CDR3, as DNA: TGTGCCAGCAGTGAAGAAGCGGGGGGGCCATACGAGCAGTACTTC.

This clonotype was found a few times. The rearrangement links TRBV5-1 to TRBJ2-4; 8 nucleotides align to TRBD2. V gave up 3 bases and J gave up 0 bases; unmatched junction bases: 5. This CDR3 region has 16 residues. Germline-derived CDR1 and CDR2 are SGHRS and YFSETQ. The DNA of the CDR3 is TGCGCCAGCAGCTACGGACTAGCTGTAGCCAAAAACATTCAGTACTTC. This sequence encodes CASSYGLAVAKNIQYF.

This clonotype was detected a few times. The rearrangement joins TRBV3-1 to TRBJ2-7; D is unresolved. CDR1 and CDR2 from the germline V gene are LGHDT and YNNKEL (reference sequence). The CDR3 contains 13 residues. Deletions cut 3 bases from V and 5 bases from J, with 11 bases between. The CDR3 DNA follows: TGTGCCAGCAGCCAGCCCCCGGTCCACGAGCAGTACTTC. As protein: CASSQPPVHEQYF.

J is TRBJ2-1 and V is TRBV7-2, with D unresolved. The CDR3 is 16 residues long. V lost 4 bases, J lost 0 bases, and 13 bases lay in between. Per germline, CDR1 SGHTA and CDR2 FQGNSA. CDR3 loop: CASSSRAWDSYNEQFF. In nucleotides, the CDR3 is TGTGCCAGCAGCTCTCGAGCGTGGGACTCCTACAATGAGCAGTTCTTC.

Ten or more counts support this clonotype. The CDR3 loop reads CASSLSTGGKTQYF. CDR3 nucleotide sequence: TGTGCCAGCAGTTTATCCACAGGGGGAAAGACCCAGTACTTC. The gene calls are TRBV12-3 or TRBV12-4 and TRBJ2-5, with 8 nucleotides matching TRBD1. The ends lost 2 bases at V and 6 bases at J; junction bases unmatched: 5. The CDR3 totals 14 residues.